These 2 T cell receptor beta chains were all obtained from the same sample, sequenced in a study of cytomegalovirus exposure and HLA in healthy donors. This PCR relied on a set of 60 Vbeta primers and 13 Jbeta primers. Profiled with immunoSEQ multiplex PCR; TCRdb holds only in-frame clones, not every one. The sample consists of 200,000 to 250,000 clones, about 80% of them appearing once. The source material was PBMCs. All receptors derive from an older woman in good health and CMV-seropositive.

This clone was seen once. This chain uses TRBV5-1 with TRBJ2-5, with D possibly matching TRBD2 (6 bases). TRBJ2-7 explains the end of the DNA better; the J call may be wrong. Germline lookup yields CDR1 SGHRS and CDR2 YFSETQ. CDR3 length: 14 amino acids. The CDR3, as DNA: TGCGCCAGCAGCCCCGCCGGGGGTACCTACGAGCAGTACTTC. It encodes CASSPAGGTYEQYF.

Note on this clone: The same CDR3 is also encoded by other DNA sequences in this sample. V and J are TRBV5-1 and TRBJ1-5; no clear D. V was pared by 0 bases and J by 3 bases, with 4 bases between. Looked up from germline, CDR1 is SGHRS and CDR2 is YFSETQ. The CDR3 consists of 13 residues. The CDR3 is CASSLDINQPQHF. The CDR3 coding sequence is TGCGCCAGCAGCTTGGATATCAATCAGCCCCAGCATTTT.